This entry lists 18 T cell receptor beta chains sequenced from one sample in a study of PD-L1 blockade in urothelial cancer. TCRdb's table, derived via immunoSEQ multiplex PCR, lists solely in-frame clones and lacks some. Of 45,000 or so clones in the sample, about 91% were seen once. Sequenced material: PBMCs, taken around atezolizumab (anti-PD-L1) treatment. The receptors here all came from a man older than 75 with urothelial cancer.

This clone was counted once. The chain carries TRBV9 and TRBJ2-5; 8 bases are shared with TRBD2. The germline V gene encodes CDR1 SGDLS and CDR2 YYNGEE. The CDR3 runs 17 residues. With 1 base clipped from V and 4 bases from J, the junction kept 12 bases outside the gene matches. CDR3 protein: CASSVTPGLGKGETQYF. The DNA for the CDR3 is TGTGCCAGCAGCGTAACACCGGGACTAGGAAAAGGAGAGACCCAGTACTTC.

The CDR3 is CASGPGTGRSYEQYF. CDR3 in DNA: TGCGCCAGCGGGCCCGGAACAGGCCGATCCTACGAGCAGTACTTC. J is TRBJ2-7 and V is TRBV5-1, with a weak D call TRBD1 (5 bases). V lost 7 bases and J lost 1, with 18 bases in between. CDR3 length equals 15 residues. From germline, CDR1 is SGHRS and CDR2 YFSETQ.

This clone has just one count. V gene TRBV19 combines with J gene TRBJ2-1, with D tentatively TRBD1 (5 bases). With 2 bases removed from V and 6 bases from J, the gap between germline ends came to 14 bases. Germline loops: CDR1 LNHDA, CDR2 SQIVND (reference sequence). The CDR3 length is 15 residues. The CDR3 is CASSIFGKGSNEQFF. The CDR3 nucleotides read TGTGCCAGTAGTATATTTGGGAAGGGGTCCAATGAGCAGTTCTTC.

The rearrangement joins TRBV30 to TRBJ2-1; tentative D call: TRBD2 (5 bases). The germline V and J ends were trimmed by 2 bases and 10 bases, with 15 bases remaining between them. The V gene's germline CDR1 is GTSNPN and CDR2 SVGIG (reference sequence). The CDR3 covers 13 residues. CDR3 DNA: TGTGCCTGGAGTAGGGCACAGCCGGGAGAGCAGTTCTTC. It codes for CAWSRAQPGEQFF.

The chain uses TRBV4-1 and TRBJ2-1; 7 bases align to TRBD2. With 5 bases clipped from V and 3 bases from J, the junction kept 10 bases outside the gene matches. Germline assignment: CDR1 MGHRA and CDR2 YSYEKL. The CDR3 length is 16 residues. CDR3 residues: CASSERASGNYNEQFF. Written as DNA, the CDR3 is TGCGCCAGCAGCGAACGAGCAAGCGGGAACTACAATGAGCAGTTCTTC.

The J gene is TRBJ2-3, the V gene TRBV4-1; possible D gene TRBD2, 5 bases. Trimming removed 1 base from V and 3 bases from J, with 11 bases in between. Looked up from germline, CDR1 is MGHRA and CDR2 is YSYEKL. This CDR3 has 15 amino acids. The CDR3 DNA sequence: TGCGCCAGCAGCCAAGTCGGGGATCGGACAGATACGCAGTATTTT. Translation: CASSQVGDRTDTQYF.

The chain uses TRBV25-1 and TRBJ2-7; 10 bases line up with TRBD2. There are 17 residues in the CDR3. Per germline, CDR1 MGHDK and CDR2 SYGVNS. With V trimmed by 5 bases and J by 1 base, 11 bases remained unmatched. CDR3 sequence: CASSPAPTSGDSYEQYF. The CDR3 DNA sequence: TGTGCCAGCAGTCCCGCTCCCACTAGCGGGGATTCCTACGAGCAGTACTTC.

This clone was detected only once. This chain connects TRBV30 to TRBJ2-3; a possible D gene is TRBD1 (6 bases). The germline gives CDR1 GTSNPN, CDR2 SVGIG (reference sequence). The CDR3 loop spans 13 amino acids. Trimming took 0 bases from V and 4 from J, leaving 8 bases between them. This CDR3 is CAWSVPGADTQYF. The DNA of the CDR3 is TGTGCCTGGAGTGTACCAGGGGCAGATACGCAGTATTTT. Full variable domain (rest looked up from reference TRBV30 and TRBJ2-3): SQTIHQWPATLVQPVGSPLSLECTVEGTSNPNLYWYRQAAGRGLQLLFYSVGIGQISSEVPQNLSASRPQDRQFILSSKKLLLSDSGFYLCAWSVPGADTQYFGPGTRLTVL.

The chain couples TRBV28 to TRBJ1-2; TRBD1 matches 8 bases. Germline V gene lookup returns CDR1 MDHEN and CDR2 SYDVKM. CDR3 length: 13 amino acids. Trimming removed 6 bases from V and 4 bases from J; junction bases left unmatched: 4. The CDR3 spells CASREGTGYGYTF. CDR3 DNA sequence: TGTGCCAGCAGAGAAGGGACAGGCTATGGCTACACCTTC.

The chain uses TRBV14 and TRBJ2-4; 7 bases agree with TRBD1. V shed 2 bases and J 6 bases; nucleotides not matched to a gene: 1. The V gene's germline CDR1 is SGHDN and CDR2 FVKESK. This CDR3 is 13 amino acids long. CDR3 amino acids: CASSQRQGNIQYF. CDR3 coding DNA: TGTGCCAGCAGCCAAAGACAGGGAAACATTCAGTACTTC.

The chain employs TRBV7-2 and TRBJ2-5; TRBD1 matches at 11 bases. Germline V gives CDR1 SGHTA, CDR2 FQGNSA. The CDR3 is 14 residues long. The V segment lost 1 base and the J segment 5 bases; nucleotides outside the gene matches: 0. The CDR3 loop reads CASSLGTGGETQYF. DNA for the CDR3: TGTGCCAGCAGCTTAGGGACAGGGGGCGAGACCCAGTACTTC.

V and J are TRBV7-9 and TRBJ2-6, with a weak D call TRBD1 (6 bases). V was pared by 3 bases and J by 5 bases, with 11 bases between. This CDR3 is built from 15 residues. The germline V gene encodes CDR1 SEHNR and CDR2 FQNEAQ (reference sequence). CDR3: CASSLSRGWANVLTF. CDR3 sequence (DNA): TGTGCCAGCAGCTTGTCCAGGGGTTGGGCCAACGTCCTGACTTTC. The full variable domain, rest sourced from reference TRBV7-9 and TRBJ2-6, is DTGVSQNPRHKITKRGQNVTFRCDPISEHNRLYWYRQTLGQGPEFLTYFQNEAQLEKSRLLSDRFSAERPKGSFSTLEIQRTEQGDSAMYLCASSLSRGWANVLTFGAGSRLTVL.

This sequence joins TRBV6-5 and TRBJ2-3; 16 bases fit TRBD2. After removal of 5 bases from V and 11 bases from J, the junction contained 7 bases not matched to a gene. The CDR3 spans 15 residues. Germline V gene data show CDR1 as MNHEY and CDR2 as SVGAGI. CDR3 region: CASSPAGTSGRGQYF. In nucleotides, the CDR3 is TGTGCCAGCAGTCCCGCCGGGACTAGCGGGAGGGGGCAGTATTTT.

The chain combines TRBV7-9 with TRBJ2-7, with 8 bases lining up with TRBD1. The CDR3 is 18 residues long. The germline gives CDR1 SEHNR, CDR2 FQNEAQ (reference sequence). V trimming: 1 base; J trimming: 3 bases; junction bases outside the gene matches: 14. CDR3 nucleotide sequence: TGTGCCAGCAGCTTAGTGTTTGGTCCGGGACAGGCCCACTACGAGCAGTACTTC. Its protein product is CASSLVFGPGQAHYEQYF.

The chain links TRBV19 to TRBJ2-1, with D tentatively TRBD2 (5 bases). V was trimmed by 6 bases and J by 4 bases, leaving 19 bases between them. The CDR3 consists of 16 residues. Germline-derived CDR1 and CDR2 are LNHDA and SQIVND (reference sequence). The CDR3 DNA reads TGTGCCAGTAGCGACGTACAGCGGCGAGCTTACAATGAGCAGTTCTTC. Its translation: CASSDVQRRAYNEQFF.

The chain recombines TRBV11-2 with TRBJ2-7; 7 bases agree with TRBD1. The germline gives CDR1 SGHAT, CDR2 FQNNGV. CDR3 length: 16 amino acids. V gave up 4 bases and J gave up 4 bases; unmatched junction bases: 13. The CDR3 region has the DNA TGTGCCAGCAGCTACGGAACCGGGACAGCTAGTTACGAGCAGTACTTC. Its protein product is CASSYGTGTASYEQYF.

The chain carries TRBV21-1 and TRBJ2-5; TRBD1 is the table's D call and was not checked against the DNA. TRBV21-1 is a pseudogene. This CDR3 comprises 13 residues. CDR3 nucleotide sequence: TGTGCCAGCCTCCGGACAGGCCTAAAGACCCAGTACTTC. Protein product: CASLRTGLKTQYF.

The CDR3 nucleotides are TGCGCCAGCAGCAGGCCCGAGGATAGATATGGCTACACCTTC. Its translation is CASSRPEDRYGYTF. The J gene is TRBJ1-2, the V gene TRBV4-1; D not resolved. V lost 5 bases and J lost 5, with 15 bases in between. CDR1 and CDR2 from the germline V gene are MGHRA and YSYEKL. The CDR3 loop spans 14 amino acids.